These T cell receptor beta chains were read from a single sample in a study of cytomegalovirus exposure and HLA in healthy donors. Data came from immunoSEQ multiplex PCR; TCRdb stores just in-frame clones and leaves some out. The sample lists 150,000 to 200,000 clones; under 70% were seen once. Sequencing was performed on PBMCs. The receptor set was obtained from a woman in her thirties or forties in good health and CMV-seropositive. Each CDR3 is given with its conserved first and last residue. The order of the fields is J gene, clone size, D gene, V gene, CDR3 protein, CDR3 DNA. D genes are given only for firm matches. Size is stated for part of the rows, as once, few or many counts, or as a class when the clone is expanded.

>TRBJ1-1|-|-|TRBV6-5
CASSYSVGTEAFF
TGTGCCAGCAGTTACTCTGTCGGCACTGAAGCTTTCTTT
>TRBJ2-7|-|TRBD1|TRBV9
CASSTRTGGSYEQYF
TGTGCCAGCAGCACCAGGACAGGGGGCTCCTACGAGCAGTACTTC
>TRBJ2-7|-|-|TRBV2
CASSGTTPRGEQYF
TGTGCCAGCAGTGGGACGACCCCCCGGGGCGAGCAGTACTTC
>TRBJ2-7|-|TRBD1|TRBV19
CASSPGTGGRAYEQYF
TGTGCCAGTAGCCCCGGGACAGGGGGCCGTGCATACGAGCAGTACTTC
>TRBJ2-3|once|TRBD2|TRBV2
CASSALAGGATDTQYF
TGTGCCAGCAGTGCTTTAGCGGGAGGCGCCACAGATACGCAGTATTTT
>TRBJ1-1|-|-|TRBV14
CASSQNRLAFF
TGTGCCAGCAGCCAAAACAGGTTGGCTTTCTTT
>TRBJ2-3|-|-|TRBV7-2
CASSLAIVPGTDTQYF
TGTGCCAGCAGCTTAGCTATCGTTCCTGGCACAGATACGCAGTATTTT
>TRBJ2-4|-|TRBD2|TRBV7-2
CASSPRGGLAVAKNIQYF
TGTGCCAGCAGCCCCAGAGGCGGGCTAGCGGTGGCCAAAAACATTCAGTACTTC
>TRBJ2-6|few|TRBD1|TRBV28
CASSLVTGISGANVLTF
TGTGCCAGCAGTTTAGTGACAGGGATATCTGGGGCCAACGTCCTGACTTTC
>TRBJ2-3|few|TRBD2|TRBV9
CASSTSGGWPDTQYF
TGTGCCAGCAGCACTAGCGGGGGGTGGCCAGATACGCAGTATTTT
>TRBJ2-1|once|-|TRBV5-4
CASSRGHNNEQFF
TGTGCCAGCAGCCGCGGTCATAACAATGAGCAGTTCTTC
>TRBJ2-3|once|TRBD2|TRBV13
CANGTRRNTDTQYF
TGTGCCAACGGGACTAGGAGGAACACAGATACGCAGTATTTT
>TRBJ1-5|-|-|TRBV18
CASSPYGSGDQPQHF
TGTGCCAGCTCACCTTATGGGTCAGGTGATCAGCCCCAGCATTTT
>TRBJ2-2|-|-|TRBV14
CASSPLWGGLGTGELFF
TGTGCCAGCAGCCCCCTATGGGGGGGGCTGGGCACCGGGGAGCTGTTTTTT
>TRBJ2-5|-|-|TRBV2
CASRESTGTQETQYF
TGTGCCAGCAGGGAATCGACAGGGACTCAAGAGACCCAGTACTTC
>TRBJ1-5|few|TRBD1|TRBV6-6
CAGALQGGGQPQNF
TGTGCCGGCGCGTTACAGGGGGGAGGTCAGCCCCAGAATTTT
>TRBJ1-3|-|-|TRBV6-6
CASRLDSSGNTIYF
TGTGCCAGCAGACTCGACAGCTCTGGAAACACCATATATTTT
>TRBJ2-3|-|TRBD2|TRBV7-2
CASSLLGLAGDFTDTQYF
TGTGCCAGCAGCTTACTGGGACTAGCGGGGGATTTCACAGATACGCAGTATTTT
>TRBJ1-1|few|TRBD1|TRBV7-3
CASSSTGADTEAFF
TGTGCCAGCAGCTCTACAGGGGCGGACACTGAAGCTTTCTTT
>TRBJ2-1|-|TRBD2|TRBV29-1
CSVGGTSGLYNEQFF
TGCAGCGTCGGGGGGACTAGCGGACTATACAATGAGCAGTTCTTC
>TRBJ1-2|-|TRBD1|TRBV7-3
CASSLGTGPYGYTF
TGTGCCAGCAGCTTAGGGACAGGTCCCTATGGCTACACCTTC
>TRBJ2-1|-|TRBD2|TRBV14
CASSQDSLAGVSEQFF
TGTGCCAGCAGCCAAGATTCCCTAGCGGGAGTCAGTGAGCAGTTCTTC
>TRBJ1-2|-|-|TRBV4-1
CASSHPPQGINYGYTF
TGCGCCAGCAGCCACCCCCCGCAGGGAATTAACTATGGCTACACCTTC
>TRBJ1-3|few|TRBD1|TRBV19
CASSPQGARGNTIYF
TGTGCCAGTAGCCCACAGGGGGCGCGCGGAAACACCATATATTTT
>TRBJ2-2|once|TRBD2|TRBV7-6
CASSPRSSGVTGELFF
TGTGCCAGCAGCCCCCGGTCCAGCGGGGTTACCGGGGAGCTGTTTTTT
>TRBJ1-1|few|TRBD1|TRBV6-6
CASSYPLDRDSEAFF
TGTGCCAGCAGTTATCCCTTGGACAGGGACTCTGAAGCTTTCTTT